A single sample is the source of the 31 T cell receptor beta chains below, sequenced in a study of T cell responses to AZD1222 COVID-19 vaccine. Method: immunoSEQ multiplex PCR; TCRdb's copy keeps in-frame clones and lacks some. This sample yields about 200,000 clones, of which 85% to 95% are seen a single time; roughly 0.99% belongs to the top ten. The specimen comprised peripheral blood, sampled on day 0 of MenACWY control vaccination. These receptor sequences come from an adult in good health.

CDR3 loop: CASSLHPPGPGEFWGTEAFF. CDR3 DNA: TGCGCCAGCAGCTTGCATCCCCCGGGGCCAGGGGAATTTTGGGGCACTGAAGCTTTCTTT. V is TRBV5-1 and J is TRBJ1-1; the D gene is possibly TRBD1 (6 bases). The CDR3 consists of 20 residues. The germline gives CDR1 SGHRS, CDR2 YFSETQ. The V end lost 1 base, the J end lost 4 bases, and 29 bases lay between the germline ends.

The chain combines TRBV27 with TRBJ1-6; D is uncertain. Deletions cut 1 base from V and 4 bases from J, with 8 bases between. Germline CDR1 MNHEY, CDR2 SMNVEV (reference sequence). The CDR3 length is 15 residues. This CDR3 reads CASSLLDVYNSPLHF. DNA for the CDR3: TGTGCCAGCAGTTTATTGGACGTATATAATTCACCCCTCCACTTT.

The chain combines TRBV6-5 with TRBJ1-5, with D tentatively TRBD1 (5 bases). Per germline, CDR1 MNHEY and CDR2 SVGAGI. Trimming stripped 7 bases from V and 3 bases from J, with 10 bases between. This CDR3 is 13 amino acids long. For the CDR3, the DNA is TGTGCCAGCATCCTGGGGGTCAATCAGCCCCAGCATTTT. Translated: CASILGVNQPQHF.

The CDR3 region is CASSRGGGGLTEAFF. As DNA, the CDR3 is TGTGCCAGCAGCCGCGGTGGGGGCGGCTTAACTGAAGCTTTCTTT. The chain uses TRBV7-8 and TRBJ1-1; maybe TRBD1 (6 bases). The CDR3 is made up of 15 amino acids. The V gene's germline CDR1 is SGHVS and CDR2 FQNEAQ. With 5 bases removed from V and 5 bases from J, the gap between germline ends came to 18 bases. Based on the CDR3 plus reference TRBV7-8 and TRBJ1-1, the full variable domain is GAGVSQSPRYKVAKRGQDVALRCDPISGHVSLFWYQQALGQGPEFLTYFQNEAQLDKSGLPSDRFFAERPEGSVSTLKIQRTQQEDSAVYLCASSRGGGGLTEAFFGQGTRLTVV.

V and J are TRBV10-2 and TRBJ1-2; 10 bases are a match to TRBD1. CDR3 length equals 17 residues. Trimming took 3 bases from V and 1 from J; bases not matched to a gene: 8. In germline, CDR1 is WSHSY, CDR2 SAAADI. CDR3 coding DNA: TGCGCCAGCAGTGATTCTCCTGGACAGGGGGGTAACTATGGCTACACCTTC. Protein sequence: CASSDSPGQGGNYGYTF.

This clone came up once. The genes are TRBV19 and TRBJ1-2, with 7 bases that match TRBD1. CDR3 length equals 17 residues. V gave up 7 bases and J gave up 5 bases; unmatched junction bases: 19. Germline CDR1 LNHDA, CDR2 SQIVND (reference sequence). CDR3 bases: TGTGCCAGTACCGAGCTATCGGGCAGGGGGGATCGGTATGGCTACACCTTC. Translating it yields CASTELSGRGDRYGYTF.

The chain uses TRBV25-1 and TRBJ2-3; the D gene is possibly TRBD1 (6 bases). Trimming took off 1 base at V and 7 bases at J, with 15 bases between the two ends. Germline loops: CDR1 MGHDK, CDR2 SYGVNS. The CDR3 is 15 amino acids. This CDR3 reads CASSESGAALYTQYF. The DNA for the CDR3 is TGTGCCAGCAGTGAATCAGGGGCGGCTTTATATACGCAGTATTTT.

This chain joins TRBV9 and TRBJ1-3; D ambiguous. V lost 1 base and J lost 0, with 23 bases in between. The CDR3 totals 20 residues. The germline gives CDR1 SGDLS, CDR2 YYNGEE. The CDR3 nucleotides are TGTGCCAGCAGCGTAAAAGGGCGAATGGGTAAAAGAACCTCTGGAAACACCATATATTTT. The encoded protein is CASSVKGRMGKRTSGNTIYF.

The rearrangement joins TRBV6-1 to TRBJ1-2; the D is unclear. CDR3 length equals 15 residues. V was cut by 0 bases and J by 0 bases, with 8 bases left in between. Germline V CDR1 and CDR2: MNHNS, SASEGT. CDR3 bases: TGTGCCAGCAGTGAAGCGCATAGGACTAACTATGGCTACACCTTC. Translating gives CASSEAHRTNYGYTF.

This clone showed up just a few times. The chain uses TRBV11-2 and TRBJ2-5; TRBD2 agrees at 15 bases. This CDR3 region has 18 residues. Trimming took 1 base from V and 5 from J; bases not matched to a gene: 8. Germline CDR1 is SGHAT and CDR2 is FQNNGV. The CDR3 sequence is CASSLVRTSGGAGETQYF. The CDR3 bases are TGTGCCAGCAGCTTAGTTCGGACTAGCGGGGGGGCCGGGGAGACCCAGTACTTC. Using reference TRBV11-2 and TRBJ2-5 for the parts outside the CDR3, the full variable domain is EAGVAQSPRYKIIEKRQSVAFWCNPISGHATLYWYQQILGQGPKLLIQFQNNGVVDDSQLPKDRFSAERLKGVDSTLKIQPAKLEDSAVYLCASSLVRTSGGAGETQYFGPGTRLLVL.

V gene TRBV5-1 combines with J gene TRBJ2-1; D may be TRBD1 (5 bases). CDR3 size: 16 residues. V was shortened by 4 bases and J by 1 base, with 15 bases between the two germline ends. Germline values: CDR1 SGHRS, CDR2 YFSETQ. In DNA, the CDR3 is TGCGCCAGCAGCACCCAGGGTTTTGTATCCTACAATGAGCAGTTCTTC. Protein sequence: CASSTQGFVSYNEQFF.

V gene TRBV10-3 combines with J gene TRBJ1-4; D is ambiguous. The CDR3 covers 18 residues. CDR1 and CDR2 from the germline V gene are ENHRY and SYGVKD. V lost 2 bases, J lost 1 base, and 17 bases lay in between. For the CDR3, the DNA is TGTGCCATCAGTGAGGAGGCGACACTTTGGGGAACTAATGAAAAACTGTTTTTT. It is translated as CAISEEATLWGTNEKLFF.

The chain has TRBV18 and TRBJ2-1, with a weak D call TRBD1 (7 bases). Germline V lookup: CDR1 KGHSH, CDR2 LQKENI. The germline V and J ends were trimmed by 5 bases and 6 bases, with 17 bases remaining between them. The CDR3 runs 15 residues. The CDR3 nucleotides read TGTGCCAGCTCAGCGAACAGGGGAGGTATCAATGAGCAGTTCTTC. Amino acids: CASSANRGGINEQFF.

The V call is TRBV7-2, the J call TRBJ2-3; D not resolved. V lost 6 bases to trimming and J lost 2 bases, with 15 bases between them. Germline V lookup: CDR1 SGHTA, CDR2 FQGNSA. The CDR3 consists of 15 residues. CDR3: CASSMWGTLTDTQYF. The CDR3 coding sequence is TGTGCCAGCAGTATGTGGGGAACTCTCACAGATACGCAGTATTTT.

V usage is TRBV12-3 or TRBV12-4 and J usage is TRBJ1-2; D call uncertain. The CDR3 loop spans 11 amino acids. Trimming cost V 10 bases and J 8 bases, with 14 bases left between them. CDR3 in amino acids: CATLPAGGYTF. CDR3 in DNA: TGTGCCACTCTCCCGGCAGGCGGCTACACCTTC.

The J gene is TRBJ2-1, the V gene TRBV6-5; no clear D. V was pared by 4 bases and J by 0 bases, with 4 bases between. Looked up from germline, CDR1 is MNHEY and CDR2 is SVGAGI. The CDR3 length is 13 residues. The CDR3 spells CASSLNSYNEQFF. As DNA, the CDR3 is TGTGCCAGCAGTTTAAACTCCTACAATGAGCAGTTCTTC.

The chain has TRBV6-2 or TRBV6-3 and TRBJ1-4; D gene unclear. V lost 6 bases, J lost 8 bases, and 13 bases lay in between. The CDR3 spans 13 residues. Germline V CDR1 and CDR2: MNHEY, SVGEGT. CDR3 nucleotides: TGTGCCAGCAGCATGGACGGGCGGGAAAAACTGTTTTTT. This sequence encodes CASSMDGREKLFF.

This chain uses TRBV30 with TRBJ1-1; D ambiguous. V shed 0 bases and J shed 0 bases, with 8 bases lying between them. The V gene's germline CDR1 is GTSNPN and CDR2 SVGIG (reference sequence). The CDR3 runs 14 residues. The CDR3 coding sequence is TGTGCCTGGAGTGTAGCGGGTCTGAACACTGAAGCTTTCTTT. This translates into CAWSVAGLNTEAFF.

This rearrangement joins TRBV5-8 to TRBJ1-1; perhaps TRBD1 as D (6 bases). Trimming cost V 4 bases and J 6 bases, with 13 bases left between them. Germline lookup yields CDR1 SGHTS and CDR2 YDEGEE. The CDR3 is 13 residues long. This CDR3 is CASSQYRAAEAFF. In nucleotides, the CDR3 is TGTGCCAGCAGCCAATACAGGGCCGCTGAAGCTTTCTTT.

This clone was recorded once. Other DNA sequences in the same sample also yield this CDR3. The V call is TRBV7-3, the J call TRBJ1-1; D is unresolved. Trimming left V 3 bases short and J 1 base short, with 9 bases between. CDR3 length: 14 amino acids. Germline V gives CDR1 SGHTA, CDR2 FQGTGA. CDR3 residues: CASSLGSSNTEAFF. CDR3 in DNA: TGTGCCAGCAGCTTGGGCAGTTCGAACACTGAAGCTTTCTTT.

The gene calls are TRBV5-1 and TRBJ2-1; maybe TRBD1 (6 bases). Trimming took off 4 bases at V and 4 bases at J, with 12 bases between the two ends. Germline loops: CDR1 SGHRS, CDR2 YFSETQ. The CDR3 covers 14 residues. CDR3: CASSIQGTYNEQFF. In DNA, the CDR3 is TGCGCCAGCAGCATACAGGGTACGTACAATGAGCAGTTCTTC.

This chain links TRBV5-1 with TRBJ2-7, with 9 bases matching TRBD2. Germline assignment: CDR1 SGHRS and CDR2 YFSETQ. Unmatched junction bases numbered 5, after V lost 6 bases and J lost 1 base. CDR3 length: 14 amino acids. The CDR3 coding sequence is TGCGCCAGCACTCGCGGGGGGGCGTCCTACGAGCAGTACTTC. Protein: CASTRGGASYEQYF.

The chain combines TRBV27 with TRBJ1-1; 8 positions match TRBD1. Trimming cost V 3 bases and J 2 bases; bases outside gene matches: 2. This CDR3 has 14 amino acids. Germline V lookup: CDR1 MNHEY, CDR2 SMNVEV (reference sequence). CDR3 bases: TGTGCCAGCAGTTTTCAGGGGGCAAACACTGAAGCTTTCTTT. Amino acid sequence: CASSFQGANTEAFF.

This chain links TRBV5-1 with TRBJ2-3; D not certain. With 2 bases removed from V and 0 bases from J, the gap between germline ends came to 4 bases. The CDR3 extends over 13 amino acids. The germline V gene encodes CDR1 SGHRS and CDR2 YFSETQ. The CDR3 nucleotides are TGCGCCAGCAGCTTTCTAAGCACAGATACGCAGTATTTT. Translating it yields CASSFLSTDTQYF.

This chain connects TRBV7-9 to TRBJ1-5; D remains ambiguous. Germline values: CDR1 SEHNR, CDR2 FQNEAQ (reference sequence). Trimming pared 0 bases from V and 5 bases from J, leaving 11 bases between. The CDR3 totals 15 residues. This CDR3 reads CASSLAAGVDQPQHF. The CDR3 DNA follows: TGTGCCAGCAGCTTAGCGGCCGGGGTTGATCAGCCCCAGCATTTT. The full variable domain, rest sourced from reference TRBV7-9 and TRBJ1-5, is DTGVSQNPRHKITKRGQNVTFRCDPISEHNRLYWYRQTLGQGPEFLTYFQNEAQLEKSRLLSDRFSAERPKGSFSTLEIQRTEQGDSAMYLCASSLAAGVDQPQHFGDGTRLSIL.

The chain is built from TRBV4-1 and TRBJ1-4, with D possibly TRBD1 on 6 matching bases. V was trimmed by 1 base and J by 13 bases, leaving 22 bases between them. The CDR3 length is 16 residues. Germline lookup yields CDR1 MGHRA and CDR2 YSYEKL. CDR3 nucleotide sequence: TGCGCCAGCAGCCAAGGATTCCTAGGACAGACGGATAGACTGTTTTTT. It translates to CASSQGFLGQTDRLFF.

The chain joins TRBV5-5 to TRBJ2-7; unclear D gene. CDR1 is SGHKS and CDR2 is YYEKEE in the germline V gene (reference sequence). There are 12 residues in the CDR3. V dropped 4 bases and J dropped 4 bases, with 9 bases sitting between them. The CDR3 spells CASSALEYEQYF. In DNA form, the CDR3 reads TGTGCCAGCAGCGCCCTGGAATACGAGCAGTACTTC.

The rearrangement uses TRBV3-1 (or the pseudogene TRBV3-2) and TRBJ2-7; D call uncertain. Germline V gene data show CDR1 as LGHDT and CDR2 as YNNKEL (reference sequence). There are 13 residues in the CDR3. The ends were cut back, 1 base at V and 6 bases at J, with 10 bases in the middle. For the CDR3, the DNA is TGTGCCAGCAGCCAAGTGGCCACTCGCGAGCAGTACTTC. Its translation: CASSQVATREQYF.

The chain combines TRBV3-1 (or the pseudogene TRBV3-2) with TRBJ1-2; 8 positions agree with TRBD1. V shed 7 bases and J 9 bases; nucleotides not matched to a gene: 13. The CDR3 is 14 amino acids. CDR1 and CDR2 from the germline V gene are LGHDT and YNNKEL (reference sequence). The CDR3 DNA reads as TGTGCCAGCAACCAGGGGGCGTACGGAAATAGCTACACCTTC. Encoded protein: CASNQGAYGNSYTF.

V usage is TRBV3-1 (or the pseudogene TRBV3-2) and J usage is TRBJ1-5, with TRBD1 matching over 9 bases. The trim removed 2 bases at V and 6 bases at J, leaving 5 bases unmatched. The CDR3 contains 15 residues. From germline, CDR1 is LGHDT and CDR2 YNNKEL (reference sequence). The CDR3: CASSQMGQGGQPQHF. The CDR3 DNA is TGTGCCAGCAGCCAAATGGGACAGGGAGGTCAGCCCCAGCATTTT.

The gene calls are TRBV18 and TRBJ1-2; 9 nucleotides line up with TRBD1. The CDR3 runs to 14 residues. With V trimmed by 3 bases and J by 7 bases, 6 bases remained unmatched. Per germline, CDR1 KGHSH and CDR2 LQKENI. The CDR3 DNA is TGTGCCAGCTCACCGCAATACAGGGGGCTTGGCTACACCTTC. Its translation is CASSPQYRGLGYTF.